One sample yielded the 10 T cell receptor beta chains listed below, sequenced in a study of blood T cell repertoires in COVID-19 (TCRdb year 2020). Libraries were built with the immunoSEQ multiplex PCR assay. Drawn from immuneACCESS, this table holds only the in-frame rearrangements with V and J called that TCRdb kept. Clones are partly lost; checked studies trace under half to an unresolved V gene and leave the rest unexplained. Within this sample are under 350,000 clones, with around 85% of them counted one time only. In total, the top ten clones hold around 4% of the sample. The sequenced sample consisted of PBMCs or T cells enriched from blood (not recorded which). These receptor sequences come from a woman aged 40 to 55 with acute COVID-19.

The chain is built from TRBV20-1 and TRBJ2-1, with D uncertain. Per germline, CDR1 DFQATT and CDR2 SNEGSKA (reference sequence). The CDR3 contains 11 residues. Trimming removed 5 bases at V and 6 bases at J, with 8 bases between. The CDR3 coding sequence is TGCAGTGCTCCACCTAGCAATGAGCAGTTCTTC. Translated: CSAPPSNEQFF.

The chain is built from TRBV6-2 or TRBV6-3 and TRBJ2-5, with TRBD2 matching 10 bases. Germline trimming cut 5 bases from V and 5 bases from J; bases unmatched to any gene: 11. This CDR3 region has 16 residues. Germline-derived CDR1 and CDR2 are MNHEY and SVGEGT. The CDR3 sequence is CASSPLAGAPQETQYF. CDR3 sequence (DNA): TGTGCCAGCAGTCCCCTAGCGGGAGCGCCGCAGGAGACCCAGTACTTC.

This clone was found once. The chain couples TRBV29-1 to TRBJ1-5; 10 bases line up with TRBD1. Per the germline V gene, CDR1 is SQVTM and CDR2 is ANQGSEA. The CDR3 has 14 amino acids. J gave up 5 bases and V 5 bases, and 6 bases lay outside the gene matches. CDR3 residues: CSVSTGTGDQPQHF. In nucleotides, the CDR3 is TGCAGCGTTTCGACCGGGACAGGGGATCAGCCCCAGCATTTT.

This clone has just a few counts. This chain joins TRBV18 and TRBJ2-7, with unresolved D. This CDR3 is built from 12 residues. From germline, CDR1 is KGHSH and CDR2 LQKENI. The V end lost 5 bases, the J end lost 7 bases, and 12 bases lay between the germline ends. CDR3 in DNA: TGTGCCAGCTCAAACCGACTGTGGGAGCAGTACTTC. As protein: CASSNRLWEQYF.

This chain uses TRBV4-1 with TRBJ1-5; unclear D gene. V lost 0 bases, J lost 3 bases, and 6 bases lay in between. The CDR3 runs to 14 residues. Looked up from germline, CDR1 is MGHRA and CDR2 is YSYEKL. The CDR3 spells CASSQEHLNQPQHF. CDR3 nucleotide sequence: TGCGCCAGCAGCCAAGAACATCTCAATCAGCCCCAGCATTTT.

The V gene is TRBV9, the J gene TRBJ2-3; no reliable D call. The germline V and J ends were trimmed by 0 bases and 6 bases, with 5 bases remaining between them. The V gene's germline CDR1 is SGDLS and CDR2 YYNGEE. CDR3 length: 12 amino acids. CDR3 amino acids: CASSVDLDTQYF. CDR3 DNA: TGTGCCAGCAGCGTAGATCTGGATACGCAGTATTTT.

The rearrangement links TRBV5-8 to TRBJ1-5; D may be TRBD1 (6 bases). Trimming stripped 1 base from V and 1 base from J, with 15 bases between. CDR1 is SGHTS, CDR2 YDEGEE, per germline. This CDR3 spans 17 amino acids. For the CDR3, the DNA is TGTGCCAGCAGCTTGAGTCAGGGGACGGTGAGCAATCAGCCCCAGCATTTT. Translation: CASSLSQGTVSNQPQHF.

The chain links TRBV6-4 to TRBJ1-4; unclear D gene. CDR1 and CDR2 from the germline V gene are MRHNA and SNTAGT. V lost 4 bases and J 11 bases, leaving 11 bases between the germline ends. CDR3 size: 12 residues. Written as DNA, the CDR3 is TGTGCCAGCAGTGGAGACCGAGGGAAACTGTTTTTT. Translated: CASSGDRGKLFF.

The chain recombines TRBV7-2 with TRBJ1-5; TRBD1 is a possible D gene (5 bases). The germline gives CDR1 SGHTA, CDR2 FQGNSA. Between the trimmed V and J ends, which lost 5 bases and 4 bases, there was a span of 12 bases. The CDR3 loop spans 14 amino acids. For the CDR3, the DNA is TGTGCCAGCAGCCAGGGTTCACTGAATCAGCCCCAGCATTTT. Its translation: CASSQGSLNQPQHF.

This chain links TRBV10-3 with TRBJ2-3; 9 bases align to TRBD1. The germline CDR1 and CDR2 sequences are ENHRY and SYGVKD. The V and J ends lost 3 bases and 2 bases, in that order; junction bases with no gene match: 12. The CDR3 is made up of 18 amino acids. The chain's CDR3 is CAISEGGLTGGHTDTQYF. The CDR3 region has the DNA TGTGCCATCAGTGAAGGGGGTCTTACAGGGGGCCACACAGATACGCAGTATTTT.